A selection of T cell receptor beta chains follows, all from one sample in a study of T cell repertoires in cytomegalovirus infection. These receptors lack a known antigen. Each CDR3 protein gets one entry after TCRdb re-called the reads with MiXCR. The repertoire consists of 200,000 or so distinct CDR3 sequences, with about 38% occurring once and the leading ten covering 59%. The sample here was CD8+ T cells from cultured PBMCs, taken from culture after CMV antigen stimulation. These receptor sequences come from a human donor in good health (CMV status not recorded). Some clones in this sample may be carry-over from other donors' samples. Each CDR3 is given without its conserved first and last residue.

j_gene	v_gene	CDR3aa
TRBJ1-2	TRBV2	ASSVTGGGYGYT
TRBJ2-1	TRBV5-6	ASSPLRGNAYNEQF
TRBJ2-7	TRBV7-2	ASSLIYEQY
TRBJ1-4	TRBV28	ASSSPDGTATNEKLF
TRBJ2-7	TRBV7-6	ASSQGSRGEQY
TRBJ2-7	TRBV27	ASIMRGEQY
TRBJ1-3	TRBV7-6	ASSAWTSGNTIY
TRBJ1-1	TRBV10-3	AIRGDRSQNTEAF
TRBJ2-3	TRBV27	ASSFETGVPDTQY
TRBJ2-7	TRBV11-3	ASSLKGPTRPEGYEQY
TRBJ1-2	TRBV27	ASSGTGLRNGYT